Below are 6 T cell receptor beta chains sequenced from a single sample in a study of cytomegalovirus exposure and HLA in healthy donors. In the PCR, 60 Vbeta and 13 Jbeta primers were used. TCRdb's table, derived via immunoSEQ multiplex PCR, lists solely in-frame clones and lacks some. The repertoire holds over 150,000 clones, 75% to 85% seen once, with about 1.4% in the top ten. Sequencing was carried out using PBMCs. Receptors were obtained from a woman younger than 45 in good health and CMV-seropositive.

The rearrangement links TRBV28 to TRBJ1-4; no reliable D call. This CDR3 contains 16 residues. The V end lost 1 base, the J end lost 11 bases, and 20 bases lay between the germline ends. The V gene's germline CDR1 is MDHEN and CDR2 SYDVKM. The CDR3 sequence: CASSLSRTGLMKKLFF. The CDR3 nucleotides read TGTGCCAGCAGTTTATCCCGGACGGGATTAATGAAGAAACTGTTTTTT. Combining the CDR3 with reference TRBV28 and TRBJ1-4 gives the whole variable domain DVKVTQSSRYLVKRTGEKVFLECVQDMDHENMFWYRQDPGLGLRLIYFSYDVKMKEKGDIPEGYSVSREKKERFSLILESASTNQTSMYLCASSLSRTGLMKKLFFGSGTQLSVL.

The V call is TRBV7-8, the J call TRBJ2-7, with a possible D match to TRBD2 (5 bases). Per the germline V gene, CDR1 is SGHVS and CDR2 is FQNEAQ. The CDR3 extends over 13 amino acids. Trimming removed 2 bases at V and 3 bases at J, with 8 bases between. For the CDR3, the DNA is TGTGCCAGCAGCTTATCGGGGAGCTACGAGCAGTACTTC. Protein sequence: CASSLSGSYEQYF.

This CDR3 reads CASSQEARGYTEAFF. As DNA, the CDR3 is TGCGCCAGCAGCCAAGAGGCCAGGGGGTACACTGAAGCTTTCTTT. The rearrangement links TRBV4-1 to TRBJ1-1; 7 bases align to TRBD1. After removal of 0 bases from V and 3 bases from J, the junction contained 4 bases not matched to a gene. Germline V CDR1 and CDR2: MGHRA, YSYEKL. This CDR3 is built from 15 residues.

The chain combines TRBV30 with TRBJ2-3, with D hard to call. V was pared by 0 bases and J by 9 bases, with 10 bases between. Germline assignment: CDR1 GTSNPN and CDR2 SVGIG (reference sequence). This CDR3 comprises 12 residues. CDR3 loop: CAWSVVARTQYF. CDR3 nucleotide sequence: TGTGCCTGGAGTGTTGTGGCGAGGACGCAGTATTTT.

The chain is built from TRBV5-4 and TRBJ2-1; D call uncertain. Germline V gives CDR1 SGHNT, CDR2 YYREEE (reference sequence). Trimming took 3 bases from V and 5 from J, leaving 15 bases between them. The CDR3 totals 15 residues. The CDR3 is CASSSPVSPDNEQFF. Here the CDR3 DNA reads TGTGCCAGCAGCTCCCCCGTTAGCCCCGACAATGAGCAGTTCTTC.

J is TRBJ1-1 and V is TRBV29-1; tentative D call: TRBD1 (6 bases). Germline V gives CDR1 SQVTM, CDR2 ANQGSEA. V was pared by 5 bases and J by 1 base, with 11 bases between. The CDR3 contains 13 residues. The CDR3 DNA sequence: TGCAGCGTTAAACTAGGGGGGAACACTGAAGCTTTCTTT. Protein: CSVKLGGNTEAFF.